This T cell receptor beta chain originates from a study of blood T cell repertoires in COVID-19. About the research overall: COVID-19 samples, acute and convalescent, were from the United States, Italy and Spain. T cells, B-cell-depleted T cells, or PBMCs provided the cDNA or gDNA that served as material.

Germline V gives CDR1 LGHDT, CDR2 YNNKEL (reference sequence). CDR3 length: 13 amino acids. Trimming pared 6 bases from V and 6 bases from J, leaving 14 bases between. As originally analysed: Scientists estimated how many nucleated cells there were by amplifying reference gene primers. Libraries were prepared by immunoSEQ multiplex PCR; TCRdb keeps only in-frame clonotypes and omits some of them. D and trimming were read from the DNA, whereas the V and J calls and clone size are those reported in that table. The repertoire holds about 160,000 clones, with 90% to 95% as singletons. This TCR came from a woman aged 45-60 years with acute or convalescent COVID-19. The V call is TRBV3-1 (or the pseudogene TRBV3-2), the J call TRBJ1-2; D is possibly TRBD1 (5 bases). Specimen: peripheral blood. The CDR3 sequence is CASRNQGSDGYTF. In DNA, the CDR3 is TGTGCCAGCAGGAATCAGGGTTCGGATGGCTACACCTTC.